This T cell receptor (beta chain) was captured by sequencing in a study of CD8+CD57+ T cells in acquired aplastic anemia (dated by TCRdb to between 2017 and 2018). Context from the whole study: A mean of about 3.2 ug of DNA, ranging from about 0.17 to 30 ug, was extracted from sorted CD4+ and CD8+ cells. For healthy donor samples, the average read count was about 10.8 million for CD4+ cells and 11 million to 14 million for CD8+ cells. Study-wide conclusions, independent of this receptor: No significant difference in CD8+ Simpson's diversity was found between patients and healthy controls (P=0.060). Although around 30 CD8+ CDR3 sequences were shared by patients and controls, these sequences appeared highly expressed in patients and within the immunodominant clones of patients.

Genomic DNA was used as template for profiling of TCR beta VDJ combinations and CDR3 sequences. An Illumina HiSeq 2000 was used for TCR repertoire sequencing. The paper's processing steps were these. TRBV/TRBJ rearrangement plots, CDR3 size and DJ length profiles, and Simpson's diversity index were used to evaluate the repertoires. The immunodominant clone was defined as the most abundant DNA sequence in deep sequencing data. CDR3 amino acid sequences were checked for sharing across subjects and were also compared against the VDJdb database and published repertoires. The public reads were reprocessed in TCRdb via fastp at Q25 and MiXCR, keeping in-frame beta chains. Entries are consolidated by CDR3 protein sequence, retaining the most common genes and DNA. TCRdb assigned the V and J calls; the authors' analysis was not used. A total of about 210,000 distinct CDR3 sequences appear in this sample, roughly 33% of them only once. The top ten constitute about 1.1% of the sample.

A word on this clonotype: The specificity of this receptor is unknown. Germline and junction disagree at one end, which may indicate a read error.

Reading the germline V gene (reference sequence) gives CDR1 LGHDT and CDR2 YNNKEL. Counted from cysteine to phenylalanine, this CDR3 has 13 amino acids. Only the CDR3 portion is preserved as DNA: 39 bases, with reading frame beginning at the first base. The study deep-sequenced TCR repertoires of sorted CD4+ and CD8+ blood T cells from severe aplastic anemia patients and healthy subjects. Ficoll-Paque density gradient centrifugation was used to isolate peripheral blood mononuclear cells. CD4+ and CD8+ T cells were sorted by FACS or magnetic beads before DNA extraction. The chain couples TRBV3-1 to TRBJ1-2; TRBD1 is possibly the D segment (6 matching bases). Sequencing was carried out using sorted CD4+, CD8+, or CD8+CD57+ T cells (not recorded which) from PBMCs. This receptor was obtained from a human donor in good health, serving as a control. The CDR3 reads CASSPDRNYGHTF. The bases read TGTGCCAGCAGTCCCGACAGGAACTATGGCCACACCTTC.